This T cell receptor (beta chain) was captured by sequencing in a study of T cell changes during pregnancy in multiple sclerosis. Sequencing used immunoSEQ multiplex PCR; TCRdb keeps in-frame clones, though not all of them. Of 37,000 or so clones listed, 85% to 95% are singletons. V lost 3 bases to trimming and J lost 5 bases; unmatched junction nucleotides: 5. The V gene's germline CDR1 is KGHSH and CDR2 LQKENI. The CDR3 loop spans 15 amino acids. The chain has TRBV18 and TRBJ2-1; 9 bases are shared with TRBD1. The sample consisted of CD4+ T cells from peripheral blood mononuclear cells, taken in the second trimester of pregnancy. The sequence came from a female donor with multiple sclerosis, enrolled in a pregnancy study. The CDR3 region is CASSPRTGVDNEQFF. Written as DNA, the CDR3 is TGTGCCAGCTCACCGCGGACAGGGGTGGACAATGAGCAGTTCTTC.